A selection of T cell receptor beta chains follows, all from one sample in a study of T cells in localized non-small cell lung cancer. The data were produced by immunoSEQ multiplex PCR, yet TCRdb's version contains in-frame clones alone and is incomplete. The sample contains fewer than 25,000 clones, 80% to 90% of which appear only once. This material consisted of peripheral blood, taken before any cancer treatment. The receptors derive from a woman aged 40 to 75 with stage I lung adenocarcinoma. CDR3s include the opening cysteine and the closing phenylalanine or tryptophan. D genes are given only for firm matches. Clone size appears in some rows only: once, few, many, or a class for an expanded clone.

CASSWDGTYEQYF,TGCGCCAGCAGCTGGGACGGAACCTACGAGCAGTACTTC,NA,NA,TRBJ2-7,TRBV5-4
CASRLGQGEGPQHF,TGTGCCAGCAGACTCGGACAGGGAGAGGGGCCCCAGCATTTT,TRBD1,NA,TRBJ1-5,TRBV6-5
CASSGGYTGELFF,TGTGCCAGCAGCGGGGGCTACACCGGGGAGCTGTTTTTT,NA,NA,TRBJ2-2,TRBV11-2
CASRWRGIEDTQYF,TGTGCCAGCAGGTGGCGGGGGATTGAGGATACGCAGTATTTT,TRBD2,NA,TRBJ2-3,TRBV27
CASSFNGQGNSPLHF,TGTGCCAGCAGCTTCAACGGACAGGGAAATTCACCCCTCCACTTT,TRBD1,NA,TRBJ1-6,TRBV13
CASRFQADTQYF,TGTGCCAGCAGATTTCAGGCAGATACGCAGTATTTT,NA,NA,TRBJ2-3,TRBV2
CASSPGTAQETQYF,TGTGCCAGCAGCCCCGGGACAGCGCAAGAGACCCAGTACTTC,TRBD1,NA,TRBJ2-5,TRBV25-1
CASSKRPSGGGYTF,TGTGCCAGCAGCAAAAGGCCCTCCGGGGGGGGCTACACCTTC,NA,NA,TRBJ1-2,TRBV21-1
CATSTSGRNEAFF,TGTGCCACCTCCACATCGGGGCGGAATGAAGCTTTCTTT,NA,NA,TRBJ1-1,TRBV7-2
CASSQPGQGDKNIQYF,TGTGCCAGCAGCCAACCGGGACAGGGGGACAAAAACATTCAGTACTTC,TRBD1,NA,TRBJ2-4,TRBV11-3
CASSPGPGVAVDTQYF,TGTGCCAGCAGCCCGGGACCGGGGGTGGCAGTGGATACGCAGTATTTT,NA,once,TRBJ2-3,TRBV9
CASSEATSGEKLFF,TGCGCCAGCAGCGAGGCTACCAGTGGGGAAAAACTGTTTTTT,NA,NA,TRBJ1-4,TRBV5-1
CASRAPGQGYEQYF,TGTGCCAGCAGAGCACCGGGACAGGGTTACGAGCAGTACTTC,TRBD1,NA,TRBJ2-7,TRBV6-5
CASSLSEGRVNIQYF,TGCGCCAGCAGCTTATCCGAGGGGAGGGTAAACATTCAGTACTTC,TRBD2,NA,TRBJ2-4,TRBV5-1
CASSPRSGTSGYYEQYF,TGTGCCAGCAGCCCACGGAGTGGGACTAGCGGGTACTACGAGCAGTACTTC,TRBD2,NA,TRBJ2-7,TRBV5-6
CASSEYGPRGNNEQFF,TGTGCCAGCAGTGAATATGGTCCTAGGGGGAACAATGAGCAGTTCTTC,NA,NA,TRBJ2-1,TRBV6-1
CASSLTYEQYF,TGTGCCAGCAGCCTCACCTACGAGCAGTACTTC,NA,NA,TRBJ2-7,TRBV7-8
CASSSFQGSGNTIYF,TGTGCCAGCAGTTCGTTTCAGGGCTCTGGAAACACCATATATTTT,NA,NA,TRBJ1-3,TRBV6-6
CASSQDSPGSGGYTF,TGCGCCAGCAGCCAAGACTCGCCAGGGTCGGGTGGCTACACCTTC,NA,NA,TRBJ1-2,TRBV4-3
CASSVTRETYEQYF,TGTGCCAGCAGCGTCACGCGGGAGACCTACGAGCAGTACTTC,TRBD2,NA,TRBJ2-7,TRBV7-6
CAWSAKGQFINSPLHF,TGTGCCTGGAGTGCCAAGGGACAGTTTATTAATTCACCCCTCCACTTT,TRBD1,NA,TRBJ1-6,TRBV30
CASRQLTDTQYF,TGTGCAAGTCGCCAATTGACCGATACGCAGTATTTT,NA,NA,TRBJ2-3,TRBV12-2
CAWTTGRTGAYGYTF,TGTGCCTGGACCACGGGACGGACTGGGGCCTATGGCTACACCTTC,NA,NA,TRBJ1-2,TRBV30
CASSYGVAQPQHF,TGTGCCAGCAGTTACGGGGTGGCTCAGCCCCAGCATTTT,NA,NA,TRBJ1-5,TRBV6-6